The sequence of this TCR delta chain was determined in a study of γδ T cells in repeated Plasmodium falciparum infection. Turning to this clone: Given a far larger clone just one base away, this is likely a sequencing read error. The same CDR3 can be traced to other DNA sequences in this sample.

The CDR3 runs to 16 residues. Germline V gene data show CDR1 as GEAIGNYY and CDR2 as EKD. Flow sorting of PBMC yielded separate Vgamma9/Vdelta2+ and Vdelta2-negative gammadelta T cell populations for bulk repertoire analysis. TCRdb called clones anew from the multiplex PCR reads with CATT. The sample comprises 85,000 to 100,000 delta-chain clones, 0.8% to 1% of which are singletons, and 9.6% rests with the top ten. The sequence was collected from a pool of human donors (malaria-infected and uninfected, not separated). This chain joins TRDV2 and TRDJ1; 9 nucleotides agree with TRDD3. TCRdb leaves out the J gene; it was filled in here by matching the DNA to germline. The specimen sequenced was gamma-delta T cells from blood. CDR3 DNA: TGTGCCTGCGACACCGAGTTTCTGGGGGATGTAAATAAACTCATCTTT. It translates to CACDTEFLGDVNKLIF.